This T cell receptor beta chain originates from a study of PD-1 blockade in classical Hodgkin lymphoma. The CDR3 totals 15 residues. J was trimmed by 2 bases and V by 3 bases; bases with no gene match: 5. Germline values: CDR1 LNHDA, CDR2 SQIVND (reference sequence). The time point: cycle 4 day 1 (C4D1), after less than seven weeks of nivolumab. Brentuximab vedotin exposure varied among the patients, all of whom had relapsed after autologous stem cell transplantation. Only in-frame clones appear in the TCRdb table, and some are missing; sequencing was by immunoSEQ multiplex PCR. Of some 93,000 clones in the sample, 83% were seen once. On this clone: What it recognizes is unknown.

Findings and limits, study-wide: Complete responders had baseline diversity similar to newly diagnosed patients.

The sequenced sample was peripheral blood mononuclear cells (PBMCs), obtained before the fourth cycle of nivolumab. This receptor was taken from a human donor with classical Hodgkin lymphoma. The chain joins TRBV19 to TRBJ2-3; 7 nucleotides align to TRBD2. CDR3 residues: CASSMGLINTDTQYF. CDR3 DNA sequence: TGTGCCAGTAGTATGGGACTAATTAACACAGATACGCAGTATTTT.